This entry lists 21 T cell receptor beta chains sequenced from one sample in a study of Tregs in tolerant kidney transplant recipients (dated by TCRdb to between 2019 and 2020). Sample time point, as interpreted from the label and publication: blood sample drawn before combined kidney and bone marrow transplant. Library prep was done by the immunoSEQ multiplex PCR assay. TCRdb obtained this table from immuneACCESS and retained in-frame rearrangements with V and J assigned. These tables miss some clones; where compared with another copy, unresolved V genes account for less than half of the shortfall, and the remainder is unexplained. Present in this sample are over 85,000 clones, approximately 93% of which were seen just once. Clones ranked in the top ten supply 0.46% of the sample. The sequenced sample was CD4+ T cells from blood, obtained before the transplant. These receptors came from a human donor who received a combined kidney and bone marrow transplant.

The rearrangement joins TRBV7-9 to TRBJ2-7, with a weak D call TRBD1 (6 bases). The CDR3 is 12 amino acids. V was trimmed by 3 bases and J by 5 bases, leaving 8 bases between them. Germline CDR1 is SEHNR and CDR2 is FQNEAQ (reference sequence). The CDR3 DNA sequence: TGTGCCAGCAGCTTTACAGGGAACGAGCAGTACTTC. This codes for CASSFTGNEQYF.

This rearrangement joins TRBV18 to TRBJ2-7; possibly TRBD1 for D (5 bases). The CDR3 covers 12 residues. The V end was cut by 6 bases, the J end by 2 bases, with 8 bases between. Germline V CDR1 and CDR2: KGHSH, LQKENI. The CDR3 is CASSQGTYEQYF. The CDR3 coding sequence is TGTGCCAGCTCGCAGGGCACCTACGAGCAGTACTTC. The variable domain in full, completed from reference TRBV18 and TRBJ2-7, reads NAGVMQNPRHLVRRRGQEARLRCSPMKGHSHVYWYRQLPEEGLKFMVYLQKENIIDESGMPKERFSAEFPKEGPSILRIQQVVRGDSAAYFCASSQGTYEQYFGPGTRLTVT.

The rearrangement links TRBV5-5 to TRBJ2-7; 12 positions agree with TRBD2. V lost 2 bases and J lost 1; bases outside the gene matches: 1. Germline V lookup: CDR1 SGHKS, CDR2 YYEKEE (reference sequence). The CDR3 length is 15 residues. In DNA, the CDR3 is TGTGCCAGCAGCTTACTAGCGGGGGGATCCTACGAGCAGTACTTC. This encodes CASSLLAGGSYEQYF.

This chain uses TRBV5-1 with TRBJ2-2; 7 positions match TRBD1. CDR3 size: 15 residues. Germline V gene lookup returns CDR1 SGHRS and CDR2 YFSETQ. V gave up 2 bases and J gave up 7 bases; unmatched junction bases: 8. The CDR3 nucleotides are TGCGCCAGCAGCTTCCCCCGACAGGGCGGCGGGGAGCTGTTTTTT. Its protein product is CASSFPRQGGGELFF.

The V call is TRBV5-1, the J call TRBJ2-4, with D tentatively TRBD2 (5 bases). Trimming took 1 base from V and 0 from J, leaving 8 bases between them. CDR1 is SGHRS, CDR2 YFSETQ, per germline. The CDR3 length is 15 residues. CDR3 sequence: CASSLYEGAKNIQYF. The CDR3 DNA follows: TGCGCCAGCAGCTTGTACGAGGGAGCCAAAAACATTCAGTACTTC.

For the CDR3, the DNA is TGTGCCAGTAGTCCCGGGACTAGCGAAAGTTACAATGAGCAGTTCTTC. It yields the protein CASSPGTSESYNEQFF. The chain couples TRBV19 to TRBJ2-1; 10 bases align to TRBD2. Trimming took 5 bases from V and 4 from J; bases not matched to a gene: 8. This CDR3 region has 16 residues. Per germline, CDR1 LNHDA and CDR2 SQIVND (reference sequence).

The chain couples TRBV6-5 to TRBJ1-1, with D possibly matching TRBD1 (6 bases). CDR1 and CDR2 (germline): MNHEY, SVGAGI. With 7 bases removed from V and 5 bases from J, the gap between germline ends came to 20 bases. CDR3 length: 15 residues. The CDR3 is CASNSEYRAATEAFF. For the CDR3, the DNA is TGTGCCAGCAACTCCGAATACAGGGCCGCTACTGAAGCTTTCTTT.

V is TRBV11-3 and J is TRBJ2-7; 8 bases match TRBD1. The germline V gene encodes CDR1 SGHNT and CDR2 YENEEA. The CDR3 runs 11 residues. The V gene end was trimmed by 5 bases and the J gene end by 12 bases; junction bases not matched to a gene: 6. The CDR3 region has the DNA TGTGCCAGCAGCCCCGGACAGGGATGGTACTTC. This translates into CASSPGQGWYF.

CDR3 sequence (DNA): TGTGCCAGCGCGCTAGGGGAGGTTAGTGGCTACACCTTC. This gives the protein CASALGEVSGYTF. This chain links TRBV6-1 with TRBJ1-2, with D perhaps TRBD1 (5 bases). Trimming took 8 bases from V and 7 from J, leaving 17 bases between them. The V gene's germline CDR1 is MNHNS and CDR2 SASEGT. The CDR3 length is 13 residues.

The rearrangement uses TRBV7-9 and TRBJ2-7; TRBD2 aligns across 7 bases. The germline V gene encodes CDR1 SEHNR and CDR2 FQNEAQ (reference sequence). The CDR3 totals 13 residues. V shed 3 bases, J shed 3 bases, and the junction held 2 bases outside the gene matches. As DNA, the CDR3 is TGTGCCAGCAGCTTGGCGGGGGTCTACGAGCAGTACTTC. It codes for CASSLAGVYEQYF.

This clone has more than one count but fewer than ten. The rearrangement uses TRBV23-1 and TRBJ2-5, with 10 bases aligning to TRBD1. TRBV23-1 has ORF status, its function being uncertain. The CDR3 sequence is 16 residues long. J lost 4 bases, V lost 2 bases, and 7 bases had no gene match. The CDR3 DNA sequence: TGCGCCAGCAGTCAAAGGACAGGGGGGCGCCCAGAGACCCAGTACTTC. It yields the protein CASSQRTGGRPETQYF.

The chain employs TRBV25-1 and TRBJ1-1; D ambiguous. Trimming stripped 4 bases from V and 3 bases from J, with 3 bases between. This CDR3 is built from 11 residues. Per germline, CDR1 MGHDK and CDR2 SYGVNS. CDR3 sequence (DNA): TGTGCCAGCAGTGCCTACACTGAAGCTTTCTTT. It translates to CASSAYTEAFF.

V and J are TRBV25-1 and TRBJ1-5, with D perhaps matching TRBD1 (6 bases). V lost 1 base and J lost 4, with 8 bases in between. From germline, CDR1 is MGHDK and CDR2 SYGVNS. The CDR3 runs to 14 residues. The CDR3 DNA sequence: TGTGCCAGCAGTGAATCCCAGGGGAATCAGCCCCAGCATTTT. Protein product: CASSESQGNQPQHF.

Here the CDR3 reads CALAGHSNQPQHF. Here the CDR3 DNA reads TGTGCCCTTGCAGGTCATAGCAATCAGCCCCAGCATTTT. This chain joins TRBV30 and TRBJ1-5; D is undetermined. Trimming left V 8 bases short and J 0 bases short, with 11 bases between. CDR1 is GTSNPN and CDR2 is SVGIG in the germline V gene (reference sequence). This CDR3 contains 13 residues.

In its sample, this clone was seen a few times. V gene TRBV7-3 combines with J gene TRBJ2-3; 7 bases agree with TRBD2. Trimming removed 2 bases from V and 4 bases from J; junction bases left unmatched: 0. CDR3 size: 13 residues. CDR1 SGHTA and CDR2 FQGTGA come from the germline V gene. The DNA for the CDR3 is TGTGCCAGCAGCTTAGGGGGGGCAGATACGCAGTATTTT. Translation: CASSLGGADTQYF. The full variable domain, with the rest looked up from reference TRBV7-3 and TRBJ2-3, is GAGVSQTPSNKVTEKGKYVELRCDPISGHTALYWYRQSLGQGPEFLIYFQGTGAADDSGLPNDRFFAVRPEGSVSTLKIQRTERGDSAVYLCASSLGGADTQYFGPGTRLTVL.

The J gene is TRBJ1-2, the V gene TRBV7-8; the match to TRBD1 covers 10 bases. CDR3 size: 16 residues. CDR1 and CDR2 (germline): SGHVS, FQNEAQ. V gave up 5 bases and J gave up 7 bases; unmatched junction bases: 13. The CDR3 DNA reads as TGTGCCAGCAGCATTAGACGCCCGACAGGGGGCGTTGGCTACACCTTC. This sequence encodes CASSIRRPTGGVGYTF.

The chain employs TRBV27 and TRBJ1-3, with a possible D match to TRBD1 (5 bases). Trimming stripped 5 bases from V and 8 bases from J, with 19 bases between. This CDR3 contains 15 residues. Germline assignment: CDR1 MNHEY and CDR2 SMNVEV (reference sequence). The DNA for the CDR3 is TGTGCCAGCAGTCTACTCGGTGGACATTTAGACACCATATATTTT. Protein product: CASSLLGGHLDTIYF.

This rearrangement joins TRBV4-3 to TRBJ2-2, with TRBD2 identical over 8 bases. The CDR3 runs to 15 residues. Germline trimming cut 0 bases from V and 7 bases from J; bases unmatched to any gene: 4. Germline V gene lookup returns CDR1 LGHNA and CDR2 YSLEER. The chain's CDR3 is CASSQEAGAGGELFF. The CDR3 nucleotides are TGCGCCAGCAGCCAAGAAGCGGGAGCGGGCGGGGAGCTGTTTTTT.

This sequence joins TRBV6-5 and TRBJ2-7; D is possibly TRBD2 (5 bases). The CDR3 runs 11 residues. Germline lookup yields CDR1 MNHEY and CDR2 SVGAGI. Deletions cut 5 bases from V and 3 bases from J, with 5 bases between. The CDR3 reads CASSRGYEQYF. The DNA of the CDR3 is TGTGCCAGCAGTCGGGGCTACGAGCAGTACTTC.

This chain uses TRBV30 with TRBJ1-2; D ambiguous. The germline V gene has CDR1 GTSNPN and CDR2 SVGIG (reference sequence). The CDR3 spans 13 residues. Trimming removed 3 bases from V and 7 bases from J, with 15 bases in between. As DNA, the CDR3 is TGTGCCTGGAGCGAGCAATGGGCGGGTGGCTACACCTTC. As protein: CAWSEQWAGGYTF. Based on the CDR3 plus reference TRBV30 and TRBJ1-2, the full variable domain is SQTIHQWPATLVQPVGSPLSLECTVEGTSNPNLYWYRQAAGRGLQLLFYSVGIGQISSEVPQNLSASRPQDRQFILSSKKLLLSDSGFYLCAWSEQWAGGYTFGSGTRLTVV.

The chain links TRBV6-1 to TRBJ2-5; 7 bases line up with TRBD2. The CDR3 covers 14 residues. Germline V gene data show CDR1 as MNHNS and CDR2 as SASEGT. After removal of 6 bases from V and 3 bases from J, the junction contained 7 bases not matched to a gene. CDR3 sequence reads: CASSSGITEETQYF. CDR3 bases: TGTGCCAGCAGCAGCGGGATTACGGAAGAGACCCAGTACTTC.